These T cell receptor beta chains were read from a single sample in a study of cytomegalovirus exposure and HLA in healthy donors. The data were produced by immunoSEQ multiplex PCR, yet TCRdb's version contains in-frame clones alone and is incomplete. Of approximately 110,000 clones detected, around 70% appear once; the ten largest clones hold around 4%. The specimen was PBMCs. The source of these receptors is a woman between 40 and 50 years old in good health and CMV-seronegative. CDR3s include the opening cysteine and the closing phenylalanine or tryptophan. The order of the fields is V gene, D gene, clone size, J gene, CDR3 protein, CDR3 DNA. D genes are given only for firm matches. Rows may omit the clone size; those that give it use once, few, many or a size class.

v_gene: TRBV18
d_gene: .
abundance: .
j_gene: TRBJ1-4
CDR3aa: CASSPPGPNEKLFF
CDR3nt: TGTGCCAGCTCACCACCGGGGCCTAATGAAAAACTGTTTTTT

v_gene: TRBV4-3
d_gene: .
abundance: .
j_gene: TRBJ1-5
CDR3aa: CASSQELWGVGAQHF
CDR3nt: TGCGCCAGCAGCCAAGAGCTTTGGGGGGTAGGGGCCCAGCATTTT

v_gene: TRBV28
d_gene: .
abundance: .
j_gene: TRBJ1-5
CDR3aa: CASSPSNRNQPQHF
CDR3nt: TGTGCCAGCAGTCCCAGCAACAGGAATCAGCCCCAGCATTTT

v_gene: TRBV21-1
d_gene: .
abundance: .
j_gene: TRBJ1-5
CDR3aa: CASSQRQGTSYSNQPQHF
CDR3nt: TGTGCCAGCAGCCAGAGACAGGGGACCAGTTATAGCAATCAGCCCCAGCATTTT

v_gene: TRBV4-2
d_gene: .
abundance: .
j_gene: TRBJ1-4
CDR3aa: CASSQLTGSGEKLFF
CDR3nt: TGTGCCAGCAGCCAGTTGACAGGATCCGGAGAAAAACTGTTTTTT

v_gene: TRBV7-9
d_gene: .
abundance: .
j_gene: TRBJ1-2
CDR3aa: CSSSHRVGGYTF
CDR3nt: TGTTCCAGCAGCCACAGGGTGGGCGGCTACACCTTC

v_gene: TRBV9
d_gene: TRBD1
abundance: .
j_gene: TRBJ2-5
CDR3aa: CASSQGTGETQYF
CDR3nt: TGTGCCAGCAGTCAGGGGACAGGGGAAACCCAGTACTTC

v_gene: TRBV7-2
d_gene: .
abundance: .
j_gene: TRBJ1-1
CDR3aa: CASSLASQGAFF
CDR3nt: TGTGCCAGCAGCTTAGCGAGTCAGGGAGCTTTCTTT

v_gene: TRBV9
d_gene: .
abundance: .
j_gene: TRBJ2-2
CDR3aa: CASSPAGPSTGELFF
CDR3nt: TGTGCCAGCAGCCCGGCGGGACCCTCCACCGGGGAGCTGTTTTTT

v_gene: TRBV28
d_gene: .
abundance: .
j_gene: TRBJ2-6
CDR3aa: CASSDEGADSGANVLTF
CDR3nt: TGTGCCAGCAGTGACGAAGGGGCCGACTCTGGGGCCAACGTCCTGACTTTC

v_gene: TRBV28
d_gene: .
abundance: .
j_gene: TRBJ1-5
CDR3aa: CASSLMSRGPQHF
CDR3nt: TGTGCCAGCAGTTTAATGTCTCGGGGGCCCCAGCATTTT

v_gene: TRBV4-2
d_gene: .
abundance: .
j_gene: TRBJ2-5
CDR3aa: CASSQERGETQYF
CDR3nt: TGTGCCAGCAGCCAAGAAAGGGGAGAGACCCAGTACTTC

v_gene: TRBV7-2
d_gene: .
abundance: .
j_gene: TRBJ1-1
CDR3aa: CASSLDRGGNTEAFF
CDR3nt: TGTGCCAGCAGCTTAGATCGGGGAGGGAACACTGAAGCTTTCTTT

v_gene: TRBV6-5
d_gene: .
abundance: .
j_gene: TRBJ1-2
CDR3aa: CASSYSGYGYTF
CDR3nt: TGTGCCAGCAGTTACTCCGGGTATGGCTACACCTTC

v_gene: TRBV28
d_gene: TRBD2
abundance: .
j_gene: TRBJ2-7
CDR3aa: CASNSLTGGLAGLYEQYF
CDR3nt: TGTGCCAGCAACTCCCTCACTGGGGGACTAGCGGGACTCTACGAGCAGTACTTC

v_gene: TRBV7-2
d_gene: .
abundance: .
j_gene: TRBJ1-2
CDR3aa: CASSLGQGLGYTF
CDR3nt: TGTGCCAGCAGCTTAGGTCAGGGTTTGGGCTACACCTTC

v_gene: TRBV6-5
d_gene: TRBD1
abundance: .
j_gene: TRBJ1-6
CDR3aa: CASRWGQENSPLHF
CDR3nt: TGTGCCAGCAGATGGGGACAGGAAAATTCACCCCTCCACTTT

v_gene: TRBV18
d_gene: .
abundance: .
j_gene: TRBJ1-1
CDR3aa: CASSLKSGDTEAFF
CDR3nt: TGTGCCAGCTCGCTCAAGAGCGGTGATACTGAAGCTTTCTTT

v_gene: TRBV5-1
d_gene: TRBD1
abundance: .
j_gene: TRBJ2-2
CDR3aa: CASSYRGTGELFF
CDR3nt: TGCGCCAGCAGCTACAGGGGCACCGGGGAGCTGTTTTTT

v_gene: TRBV19
d_gene: .
abundance: .
j_gene: TRBJ2-7
CDR3aa: CASRPGHGTKYTTVQYF
CDR3nt: TGTGCCAGTAGACCCGGGCATGGGACAAAATATACGACCGTGCAGTACTTC

v_gene: TRBV9
d_gene: .
abundance: .
j_gene: TRBJ2-7
CDR3aa: CASSVEGYEQYF
CDR3nt: TGTGCCAGCAGCGTAGAGGGGTACGAGCAGTACTTC

v_gene: TRBV18
d_gene: .
abundance: .
j_gene: TRBJ1-6
CDR3aa: CASSELYNSPLHF
CDR3nt: TGTGCCAGCTCAGAGCTCTATAATTCACCCCTCCACTTT

v_gene: TRBV6-6
d_gene: .
abundance: few
j_gene: TRBJ2-2
CDR3aa: CASSPQGSGNTGELFF
CDR3nt: TGTGCCAGCAGTCCACAGGGCTCGGGGAACACCGGGGAGCTGTTTTTT

v_gene: TRBV6-1
d_gene: .
abundance: .
j_gene: TRBJ2-5
CDR3aa: CASSEVTGNQETQYF
CDR3nt: TGTGCCAGCAGTGAAGTCACAGGCAACCAAGAGACCCAGTACTTC

v_gene: TRBV7-8
d_gene: TRBD1
abundance: once
j_gene: TRBJ1-1
CDR3aa: CASSLETRGHTEAFF
CDR3nt: TGTGCCAGCAGCTTAGAGACCAGGGGGCACACTGAAGCTTTCTTT

v_gene: TRBV19
d_gene: .
abundance: .
j_gene: TRBJ2-2
CDR3aa: CASRFASPGELFF
CDR3nt: TGTGCCAGTAGGTTCGCGAGTCCCGGGGAGCTGTTTTTT

v_gene: TRBV13
d_gene: TRBD1
abundance: once
j_gene: TRBJ2-7
CDR3aa: CASSISTGNEQYF
CDR3nt: TGTGCCAGCAGCATCTCGACAGGGAATGAGCAGTACTTC

v_gene: TRBV4-1
d_gene: .
abundance: .
j_gene: TRBJ2-1
CDR3aa: CASSQPRTNYNEQFF
CDR3nt: TGCGCCAGCAGCCAACCGCGAACCAACTACAATGAGCAGTTCTTC

v_gene: TRBV27
d_gene: TRBD2
abundance: .
j_gene: TRBJ2-1
CDR3aa: CASSPLRAGGVNEQFF
CDR3nt: TGTGCCAGCAGTCCACTCCGTGCGGGAGGGGTCAATGAGCAGTTCTTC

v_gene: TRBV29-1
d_gene: TRBD1
abundance: .
j_gene: TRBJ2-7
CDR3aa: CSVGVSGTGICDEQYF
CDR3nt: TGCAGCGTTGGAGTATCCGGGACAGGGATTTGCGACGAGCAGTACTTC

v_gene: TRBV9
d_gene: .
abundance: few
j_gene: TRBJ2-7
CDR3aa: CASSVGEMAAAYEQYF
CDR3nt: TGTGCCAGCAGCGTAGGGGAGATGGCAGCTGCCTACGAGCAGTACTTC

v_gene: TRBV6-4
d_gene: TRBD1
abundance: .
j_gene: TRBJ1-6
CDR3aa: CASSEHRGLDSPLHF
CDR3nt: TGTGCCAGCAGTGAACACAGGGGGTTAGATTCACCCCTCCACTTT

v_gene: TRBV6-4
d_gene: .
abundance: few
j_gene: TRBJ2-1
CDR3aa: CASSNRTVFSYNEQFF
CDR3nt: TGTGCCAGCAGTAACAGGACAGTATTCTCCTACAATGAGCAGTTCTTC

v_gene: TRBV7-9
d_gene: .
abundance: .
j_gene: TRBJ1-2
CDR3aa: CASSPHSGGNYGYTF
CDR3nt: TGTGCCAGCAGCCCCCACTCAGGAGGTAACTATGGCTACACCTTC

v_gene: TRBV6-6
d_gene: .
abundance: .
j_gene: TRBJ1-1
CDR3aa: CASSYRTENTEAFF
CDR3nt: TGTGCCAGCAGTTACCGGACAGAGAACACTGAAGCTTTCTTT

v_gene: TRBV27
d_gene: .
abundance: .
j_gene: TRBJ1-5
CDR3aa: CASSPLTDSYSNQPQHF
CDR3nt: TGTGCCAGCAGTCCCCTGACGGACTCCTATAGCAATCAGCCCCAGCATTTT

v_gene: TRBV9
d_gene: TRBD2
abundance: .
j_gene: TRBJ2-2
CDR3aa: CASSVGSSGSTAGELFF
CDR3nt: TGTGCCAGCAGCGTAGGGTCTAGCGGGTCCACGGCGGGGGAGCTGTTTTTT

v_gene: TRBV9
d_gene: .
abundance: .
j_gene: TRBJ2-5
CDR3aa: CASSATGDGHETQYF
CDR3nt: TGTGCCAGCAGCGCCACGGGGGATGGGCACGAGACCCAGTACTTC

v_gene: TRBV6-6
d_gene: TRBD1
abundance: .
j_gene: TRBJ1-2
CDR3aa: CAITPGQGADGYTF
CDR3nt: TGTGCCATCACACCGGGACAGGGGGCCGATGGCTACACCTTC

v_gene: TRBV5-5
d_gene: .
abundance: .
j_gene: TRBJ2-6
CDR3aa: CASSSGIAGANVLTF
CDR3nt: TGTGCCAGCAGCTCAGGGATAGCTGGGGCCAACGTCCTGACTTTC

v_gene: TRBV18
d_gene: .
abundance: .
j_gene: TRBJ1-5
CDR3aa: CASSPGAGGNQPQHF
CDR3nt: TGTGCCAGCTCACCAGGGGCAGGGGGCAATCAGCCCCAGCATTTT

v_gene: TRBV7-2
d_gene: TRBD1
abundance: .
j_gene: TRBJ1-1
CDR3aa: CASSLGQGAGEAFF
CDR3nt: TGTGCCAGCAGCTTAGGGCAGGGGGCTGGTGAAGCTTTCTTT

v_gene: TRBV7-2
d_gene: TRBD1
abundance: .
j_gene: TRBJ1-5
CDR3aa: CASSPTGTGDQPQHF
CDR3nt: TGTGCCAGCAGCCCTACCGGGACAGGGGATCAGCCCCAGCATTTT

v_gene: TRBV11-3
d_gene: .
abundance: once
j_gene: TRBJ1-1
CDR3aa: CASSPDSIMNTEAFF
CDR3nt: TGTGCCAGCAGCCCCGACAGCATCATGAACACTGAAGCTTTCTTT

v_gene: TRBV19
d_gene: .
abundance: .
j_gene: TRBJ2-7
CDR3aa: CASSIGKVTIGYEQYF
CDR3nt: TGTGCCAGTAGTATAGGTAAAGTGACTATCGGGTACGAGCAGTACTTC

v_gene: TRBV28
d_gene: TRBD1
abundance: .
j_gene: TRBJ1-1
CDR3aa: CASSVPQGAETEAFF
CDR3nt: TGTGCCAGCAGTGTCCCACAGGGGGCTGAGACTGAAGCTTTCTTT

v_gene: TRBV7-8
d_gene: .
abundance: .
j_gene: TRBJ2-5
CDR3aa: CASSFRPHLPGGPEETQYF
CDR3nt: TGTGCCAGCAGCTTCCGACCCCATCTACCGGGGGGCCCGGAAGAGACCCAGTACTTC

v_gene: TRBV4-2
d_gene: .
abundance: .
j_gene: TRBJ2-1
CDR3aa: CASSQDPGEAEQFF
CDR3nt: TGTGCCAGCAGCCAAGACCCGGGGGAGGCCGAGCAGTTCTTC

v_gene: TRBV6-1
d_gene: .
abundance: .
j_gene: TRBJ2-7
CDR3aa: CASSEGQGVSYEQYF
CDR3nt: TGTGCCAGCAGTGAAGGGCAGGGTGTTAGCTACGAGCAGTACTTC

v_gene: TRBV28
d_gene: .
abundance: .
j_gene: TRBJ2-1
CDR3aa: CASSSDSPTRNEQFF
CDR3nt: TGTGCCAGCAGTTCAGACAGCCCGACCCGAAATGAGCAGTTCTTC

v_gene: TRBV27
d_gene: TRBD2
abundance: .
j_gene: TRBJ2-1
CDR3aa: CASRAGGRDEQFF
CDR3nt: TGTGCCAGCCGAGCGGGAGGAAGGGATGAGCAGTTCTTC

v_gene: TRBV6-5
d_gene: .
abundance: once
j_gene: TRBJ2-7
CDR3aa: CASSWARGGYEQYF
CDR3nt: TGTGCCAGCAGTTGGGCCCGGGGTGGCTACGAGCAGTACTTC